These 7 T cell receptor beta chains were sequenced from one sample in a study of early stage breast cancer tumors. TCRdb's table, derived via immunoSEQ multiplex PCR, lists solely in-frame clones and lacks some. Seen here are about 5,000 clones, 55% to 75% observed once, and the top ten hold 15% to 18%. Source material: breast tumor tissue. These receptors all come from a person aged 55-75 years with breast cancer.

This clone appeared a few times. The chain carries TRBV7-2 and TRBJ2-7, with TRBD2 as a possible D gene (5 bases). Germline CDR1 SGHTA, CDR2 FQGNSA. The CDR3 covers 14 residues. V gave up 6 bases and J gave up 0 bases, with 12 bases separating them. The CDR3 coding sequence is TGTGCCAGCAGTAGGATCGGGGACTCCTACGAGCAGTACTTC. This codes for CASSRIGDSYEQYF.

This chain joins TRBV2 and TRBJ1-4, with unresolved D. This CDR3 has 15 amino acids. The germline V and J ends were trimmed by 3 bases and 7 bases, with 15 bases remaining between them. Germline CDR1 and CDR2: SNHLY and FYNNEI. CDR3 sequence reads: CASSESAAGGEKLFF. The CDR3 region has the DNA TGTGCCAGCAGTGAGTCGGCCGCGGGAGGTGAAAAACTGTTTTTT.

The V and J genes are TRBV5-1 and TRBJ2-3, with unresolved D. Trimming removed 6 bases from V and 2 bases from J, with 7 bases in between. From germline, CDR1 is SGHRS and CDR2 YFSETQ. The CDR3 is made up of 12 amino acids. Here the CDR3 DNA reads TGCGCCAGCAAGTGGGACACAGATACGCAGTATTTT. Residues: CASKWDTDTQYF.

V is TRBV6-1 and J is TRBJ1-3; no definite D call. CDR1 is MNHNS, CDR2 SASEGT, per germline. CDR3 length: 13 amino acids. V was cut by 1 base and J by 4 bases, with 5 bases left in between. The CDR3 DNA sequence: TGTGCCAGCAGTGAAGGGTTCGGAAACACCATATATTTT. As protein: CASSEGFGNTIYF.

The V call is TRBV11-2, the J call TRBJ2-1; 7 nucleotides agree with TRBD2. The CDR3 is made up of 15 amino acids. The V segment lost 2 bases and the J segment 7 bases; nucleotides outside the gene matches: 8. Germline CDR1 SGHAT, CDR2 FQNNGV. The CDR3 sequence is CASSLNRGSGNEQFF. The DNA for the CDR3 is TGTGCCAGCAGCTTAAATCGCGGGAGTGGGAATGAGCAGTTCTTC.

The rearrangement uses TRBV6-6 and TRBJ1-5; D remains ambiguous. The CDR3 totals 16 residues. CDR1 and CDR2 from the germline V gene are MNHNY and SVGAGI (reference sequence). The germline V and J ends were trimmed by 2 bases and 1 base, with 12 bases remaining between them. The CDR3 DNA sequence: TGTGCCAGCAGTTACCCTTCCCTGAGGAGCAATCAGCCCCAGCATTTT. Its protein product is CASSYPSLRSNQPQHF.

V usage is TRBV6-1 and J usage is TRBJ2-7; D is perhaps TRBD2 (6 bases). This CDR3 spans 15 amino acids. Germline-derived CDR1 and CDR2 are MNHNS and SASEGT. The V end was cut by 2 bases, the J end by 7 bases, with 18 bases between. This chain's CDR3 is CASSETARGDYEQYF. In DNA form, the CDR3 reads TGTGCCAGCAGTGAAACGGCCCGCGGGGATTATGAGCAGTACTTC.